This T cell receptor (beta chain) is drawn from a study of cytomegalovirus exposure and HLA in healthy donors (dated by TCRdb to about 2017). Background for the entire study: A later analysis indicated that the roughly 120 validation repertoires were generated on the platform also employed for the roughly 730 repertoires of the first cohort. The study aimed to test whether signatures of past pathogen exposure could be identified by cataloging public T cell receptors. A separate validation cohort of about 110 different subjects was used in addition to the roughly 640-subject first cohort. To predict cytomegalovirus infection status, the study brought together high-throughput TCR immunosequencing, statistical association of individual TCRs with disease status, and machine learning. Overall results and qualifications from the work: The study gave a list of around 170 TCR beta chains associated with cytomegalovirus. Three of the identified cytomegalovirus-associated TCR beta chains were confirmed in vitro to be specific for cytomegalovirus antigens. The authors suggested that the approach could potentially be extended to other disease states and immunological phenotypes. Of the cluster scores, 94% were above 0 in a later analysis, which found that TCRs clustered in the first cohort also tended to co-occur in the approximately 130 validation repertoires. A later analysis lacked HLA typing for the validation cohort, so it scored co-occurrence in that cohort across all 120 or so repertoires. The classifier was reported to diagnose cytomegalovirus status with high specificity and sensitivity in both the original cohort and the validation cohort. Most TCR sequences were seen in very few donors, while some public TCRs were found in many individuals.

The library was obtained by the immunoSEQ multiplex PCR assay. The study's processing was this. To diagnose cytomegalovirus status from the catalog of TCR beta chain sequences, a statistical classification framework was built. Not all clones reach the TCRdb copy of this immuneACCESS table, which keeps in-frame sequences only. Checked studies attribute under half of the gap to unresolved V genes and leave the rest unexplained. D and trimming come from the DNA, and the V and J calls and clone size come from that table. This sample lists under 250,000 clones; approximately 78% were detected once. The top ten constitute 1.2% of the sample. The donors belonged to the validation cohort of about 110 subjects, which was separate from the approximately 700-subject first cohort. A note on this clone: No cognate antigen has been identified for it. Base quality data are lacking; no much larger clone is found one base away.

Trimming costs V 0 bases and J 0 bases, and their ends lie 9 bases apart. The CDR3 covers 16 residues, taking in both the cysteine and the phenylalanine. Only the CDR3 part of the read is kept: 48 bases, read in frame from the first base. CDR1 and CDR2 were assigned from the germline V gene as MNHNS and SASEGT. The specimen sequenced was PBMCs. The rearrangement combines TRBV6-1 with TRBJ1-5, with the D gene too uncertain to name. This TCR was sampled from a woman aged 25-40 years in good health and CMV-seronegative. The CDR3 protein: CASSEARQDSNQPQHF. The nucleotide sequence reads TGTGCCAGCAGTGAAGCACGGCAGGATAGCAATCAGCCCCAGCATTTT.